This T cell receptor (beta chain) is drawn from a study of OX40 agonist ivuxolimab in advanced cancers. In the study overall: Every patient in dose escalation had hepatocellular carcinoma, melanoma, renal cell or head and neck cancer. Prior anti-PD-1, anti-PD-L1 or anti-CTLA-4 therapy was allowed; roughly 40% had some. Findings and caveats of the study: Some nonresponders likewise displayed low normalized T-cell clonal expansion.

This clone was seen more than once but under ten times. The antigen remains undetermined. Patients with autoimmune history or systemic immunosuppression were excluded. Germline values: CDR1 SNHLY, CDR2 FYNNEI. V was cut by 5 bases and J by 5 bases, with 2 bases left in between. The CDR3 is made up of 10 amino acids. Sequencing was performed with immunoSEQ multiplex PCR; in TCRdb, only in-frame clones are kept and a portion is missing. The data show around 35,000 clones, with approximately 80% seen just once and 1.2% to 1.5% held by the top ten. The genes are TRBV2 and TRBJ2-3; D is unresolved. The sequencing here drew on CD4+ or CD8+ T cells sorted from blood, taken in a trial of the OX40 agonist ivuxolimab. The receptor's source is an adult with an advanced solid tumor such as melanoma, head and neck, liver or kidney cancer. The CDR3 protein is CASSLDTQYF. CDR3 nucleotides: TGTGCCAGCAGTCTAGATACGCAGTATTTT.